A single T cell receptor (beta chain) is shown here with its context. The germline V gene has CDR1 LNHNV and CDR2 YYDKDF (reference sequence). The junction had 4 bases not matched to a gene; V was cut back by 1 base and J by 4 bases. The CDR3 runs to 15 residues. Naive-designated CD8 cells lacked CD45RO, were positively enriched for CCR7, and omitted terminally differentiated effector memory CD45RA+ cells. The source of the sample is a study of shared clonotypes between healthy human individuals. The data were produced by immunoSEQ multiplex PCR, yet TCRdb's version contains in-frame clones alone and is incomplete. The profile shows approximately 840,000 clones, around 96% of them singletons.

V is TRBV15 and J is TRBJ2-3, with 8 bases lining up with TRBD1. Material: naive CD8+ T cells sorted from blood. This TCR derives from a man aged 30 to 39 in good health. CDR3 nucleotides: TGTGCCACCAGCAGAGGACAGGGGACTTCAGATACGCAGTATTTT. Translation gives CATSRGQGTSDTQYF.